One sample yielded the 13 T cell receptor beta chains listed below, sequenced in a study of CD8+ T cells in alopecia areata. Sequencing used cDNA as its template, made by extracting RNA and reverse transcribing it. Assay used: immunoSEQ multiplex PCR; TCRdb lists only in-frame clones, some missing. Here the sample spans about 180,000 clones, approximately 62% being singletons. Material: CD4+ T cells sorted from blood, obtained at week 0. These TCRs come from a human donor with alopecia areata.

The chain joins TRBV5-6 to TRBJ2-3; D uncertain. The CDR3 is 14 residues long. From germline, CDR1 is SGHDT and CDR2 YYEEEE. Trimming took 1 base from V and 2 from J, leaving 8 bases between them. CDR3 region: CASSLPSYTDTQYF. The CDR3 DNA is TGTGCCAGCAGCTTGCCCTCGTACACAGATACGCAGTATTTT.

The chain couples TRBV29-1 to TRBJ2-7; D gene ambiguous. With 5 bases removed from V and 0 bases from J, the gap between germline ends came to 8 bases. The CDR3 spans 12 residues. CDR1 and CDR2 (germline): SQVTM, ANQGSEA. CDR3 protein: CSVSIPSYEQYF. The CDR3 coding sequence is TGCAGCGTTTCAATCCCCTCCTACGAGCAGTACTTC.

This chain joins TRBV30 and TRBJ1-2; D is unresolved. The CDR3 totals 15 residues. The germline V and J ends were trimmed by 2 bases and 2 bases, with 15 bases remaining between them. Germline V gene data show CDR1 as GTSNPN and CDR2 as SVGIG (reference sequence). This CDR3 is CAWSIGNTRNYGYTF. Written as DNA, the CDR3 is TGTGCCTGGAGTATCGGGAACACACGAAACTATGGCTACACCTTC.

This sequence joins TRBV30 and TRBJ2-5; a weak D match, TRBD1 (6 bases). This CDR3 has 13 amino acids. Germline V gene sequence: CDR1 GTSNPN, CDR2 SVGIG (reference sequence). Trimming left V 3 bases short and J 5 bases short, with 13 bases between. The CDR3 DNA is TGTGCCTGGAGCCTAAGGGGGTTGGAGACCCAGTACTTC. Translating it yields CAWSLRGLETQYF.

This clone turned up a few times. The gene calls are TRBV4-3 and TRBJ1-2; possible D gene TRBD1, 5 bases. Germline loops: CDR1 LGHNA, CDR2 YSLEER. The CDR3 consists of 14 residues. V lost 5 bases, J lost 2 bases, and 12 bases lay in between. CDR3 region: CASSSGTANYGYTF. In nucleotides, the CDR3 is TGCGCCAGCAGCAGCGGGACGGCCAACTATGGCTACACCTTC.

This clone appeared a few times. V is TRBV2 and J is TRBJ2-7, with 10 bases matching TRBD2. Looked up from germline, CDR1 is SNHLY and CDR2 is FYNNEI. The CDR3 contains 15 residues. V trimming: 7 bases; J trimming: 2 bases; junction bases outside the gene matches: 8. The CDR3 protein is CASTKRGGITYEQYF. The DNA for the CDR3 is TGTGCCAGCACTAAGCGGGGGGGAATAACCTACGAGCAGTACTTC.

The gene calls are TRBV19 and TRBJ1-1, with a possible D match to TRBD1 (6 bases). Germline V gene data show CDR1 as LNHDA and CDR2 as SQIVND (reference sequence). V was pared by 5 bases and J by 4 bases, with 14 bases between. There are 14 residues in the CDR3. CDR3 DNA sequence: TGTGCCAGTAGTGCCGGGGGGGGCCTCACTGAAGCTTTCTTT. Translated, it gives CASSAGGGLTEAFF. The full variable domain, with the rest looked up from reference TRBV19 and TRBJ1-1, is DGGITQSPKYLFRKEGQNVTLSCEQNLNHDAMYWYRQDPGQGLRLIYYSQIVNDFQKGDIAEGYSVSREKKESFPLTVTSAQKNPTAFYLCASSAGGGLTEAFFGQGTRLTVV.

This clone appeared once. Here the CDR3 reads CASSGTYNTDTQYF. The CDR3 DNA reads TGTGCCAGCAGCGGCACCTACAACACAGATACGCAGTATTTT. V is TRBV9 and J is TRBJ2-3; D unclear. CDR1 is SGDLS, CDR2 YYNGEE, per germline. The V end lost 3 bases, the J end lost 2 bases, and 10 bases lay between the germline ends. This CDR3 comprises 14 residues.

The chain links TRBV30 to TRBJ1-2; no clear D gene. V dropped 3 bases and J dropped 6 bases, with 5 bases sitting between them. Per the germline V gene, CDR1 is GTSNPN and CDR2 is SVGIG (reference sequence). The CDR3 runs to 10 residues. The CDR3 loop is CAWRGDGYTF. In DNA, the CDR3 is TGTGCCTGGAGGGGCGATGGCTACACCTTC.

This clone was picked up one time. The J gene is TRBJ1-5, the V gene TRBV29-1, with D uncertain. Germline CDR1 is SQVTM and CDR2 is ANQGSEA. V lost 5 bases and J lost 1, with 6 bases in between. The CDR3 length is 12 residues. The CDR3 spells CSVMDSNQPQHF. The CDR3 nucleotides are TGCAGCGTTATGGACAGCAATCAGCCCCAGCATTTT.

The J gene is TRBJ2-2, the V gene TRBV30; 8 bases are shared with TRBD1. Per germline, CDR1 GTSNPN and CDR2 SVGIG (reference sequence). The CDR3 totals 15 residues. The trim removed 0 bases at V and 3 bases at J, leaving 3 bases unmatched. CDR3 nucleotide sequence: TGTGCCTGGAGTGTCCTGGACAGGGACACCGGGGAGCTGTTTTTT. It translates to CAWSVLDRDTGELFF.

This clone was seen a handful of times. The CDR3 sequence is CASSQDRISGVWDTQYF. The CDR3 coding sequence is TGCGCCAGCAGCCAAGATCGTATTAGCGGGGTATGGGATACGCAGTATTTT. The chain carries TRBV4-3 and TRBJ2-3; 8 bases align to TRBD2. The trim removed 0 bases at V and 6 bases at J, leaving 11 bases unmatched. The CDR3 runs 17 residues. Germline V gene sequence: CDR1 LGHNA, CDR2 YSLEER.

V usage is TRBV29-1 and J usage is TRBJ2-1, with a possible D match to TRBD1 (7 bases). The ends were cut back, 6 bases at V and 7 bases at J, with 34 bases in the middle. Germline V CDR1 and CDR2: SQVTM, ANQGSEA. The CDR3 runs 19 residues. CDR3 sequence: CSVHTRDRAGTYRPNEQFF. CDR3 in DNA: TGCAGCGTACACACCCGAGACAGGGCCGGGACTTACCGACCAAATGAGCAGTTCTTC.